Listed here is a single T cell receptor beta chain. Its cognate antigen has yet to be identified. No base quality information exists; no much larger clone differs at one position. Taken with the paper, the label for time point translates to: patch test 1, 2 weeks after DPC sensitization. Per the publication, the treatment or condition label means: therapeutic diphenylcyclopropenone sensitization with weekly scalp DPC. At each patch-test visit, blood was drawn before the patch test was applied. To be eligible, patients had to be aged 18 to 70, diagnosed with alopecia and judged suitable for DPC therapy, while pregnant patients were excluded. Total RNA was extracted from unfractionated whole blood that had been collected in Tempus Blood RNA tubes. The source of the sample is a study of human T cells and chemical hapten exposure (dated by TCRdb to about 2021). About the investigation overall: For sensitization, 2% DPC in acetone was applied to a 2 cm by 2 cm area of upper inner arm skin. Throughout the roughly 25-week study period, patients were also given weekly therapeutic DPC doses on the scalp. Patch testing was performed on the upper back with Finn chambers containing 0.01% DPC, and the patch tests were scored after 6 days according to International Contact Dermatitis Research Group standards. The patient cohort, mostly female, included alopecia areata with under or over 50% scalp involvement, alopecia totalis and alopecia universalis. The libraries were sequenced as a pool, and the TCR yield per sample differed mostly because of small variations in library volumes within the pool. Peripheral blood TCR repertoire changes were tracked in vivo in alopecia patients during primary and secondary sensitization to the hapten diphenylcyclopropenone (DPC). Blood was sampled from patients pre-sensitization (week 0) and at 2, 6 and about 24 weeks after DPC sensitization. Blood for TCR sequencing was provided by twenty-nine alopecia patients at one to four time points (pre-sensitization, 2, 6 and 24 weeks).

Library construction relied on RACE. These reads were obtained on a NextSeq 500. During library preparation, unique molecular identifiers were attached to individual cDNA molecules so that TCRs could be counted in a quantitative, reproducible way. From each blood RNA sample, both TCR alpha and TCR beta chains were sequenced. The authors' pipeline ran thus. The median number of TCRs per sample was some 100,000, ranging from 23,224 to 690,600. The Decombinator software suite was used to annotate the V, J and CDR3 of the TCR reads. To make PS versus PT1 abundance plots, every sample was subsampled to the same number of TCRs (28,000). Expanded TCRs were defined as absent before sensitization and observed at least eight times at the 2-week time point. TCRdb reprocessed the public reads (quality trimming at Q25 with fastp, clone calling with MiXCR) and kept in-frame beta chains. Merged by CDR3 protein, the rows form single entries marked with the most common genes and DNA. TCRdb, rather than the study authors, made the V and J calls. The sample includes 350,000 or so distinct CDR3 sequences, with roughly 6.9% observed a single time. The ten largest clones capture approximately 8.9% of the sample.

Per the germline V gene (reference sequence), DFQATT is the CDR1 and SNEGSKA is the CDR2. Trimmed from V: 0 bases; trimmed from J: 8 bases; junction bases lacking a gene match: 6. CDR3 length: 15 amino acids, cysteine to phenylalanine. Only the CDR3 DNA is retained, 45 bases long and in frame from the first base. Broader findings and caveats from the paper: Because every patient had alopecia, a presumed autoimmune disease, the patients' immune response might differ from that of healthy individuals. After repeated subsampling, changes were observed in the strength of the expansion versus patch-test correlation and in the threshold at which the correlation became significant. DPC sensitization did not change the number of TCRs with a frequency above 1 in 1000, and there was no evidence of changes in global repertoire structure. The number of PT1 expanded TCRs positively correlated with patch test score, significant at thresholds 8, 16 and 32 but not 4. Expanded TCRs formed significantly more large CDR3 similarity clusters than pre-sensitization or healthy control sets, consistent with antigen-driven responses.

This receptor was obtained from a woman between 18 and 29 years old with alopecia areata. Some clones in this sample may be carry-over from other donors' samples. The sequence links TRBV20-1 to TRBJ2-1, with 11 junctional bases fitting TRBD2. Here the sequenced sample was whole blood, taken in connection with sensitization to the hapten diphenylcyclopropenone (DPC). The bases read TGCAGTGCTAGAGATAGGGGACTAGCGGTCTATGAGCAGTTCTTC. Translation gives CSARDRGLAVYEQFF.